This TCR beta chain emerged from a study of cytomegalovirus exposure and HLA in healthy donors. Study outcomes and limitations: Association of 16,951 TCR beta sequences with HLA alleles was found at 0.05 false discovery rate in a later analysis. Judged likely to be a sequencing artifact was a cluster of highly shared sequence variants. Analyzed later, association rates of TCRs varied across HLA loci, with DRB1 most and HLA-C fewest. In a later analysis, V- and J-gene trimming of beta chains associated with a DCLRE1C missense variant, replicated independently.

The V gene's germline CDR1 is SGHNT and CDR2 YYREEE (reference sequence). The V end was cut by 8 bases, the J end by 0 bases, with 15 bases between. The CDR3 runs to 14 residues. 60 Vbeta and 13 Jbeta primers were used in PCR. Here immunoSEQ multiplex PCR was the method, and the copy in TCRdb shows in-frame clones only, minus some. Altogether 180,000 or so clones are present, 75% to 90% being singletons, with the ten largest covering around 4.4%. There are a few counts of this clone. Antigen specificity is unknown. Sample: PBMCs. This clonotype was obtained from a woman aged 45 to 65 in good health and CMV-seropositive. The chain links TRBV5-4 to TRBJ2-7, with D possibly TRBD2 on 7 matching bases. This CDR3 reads CASASGGSSYEQYF. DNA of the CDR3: TGTGCCAGTGCGTCGGGGGGCAGCTCCTACGAGCAGTACTTC.